The next 10 T cell receptor beta chains were all read from a single sample in a study of Ad26.COV2.S vaccination and SARS-CoV-2 variants. The protocol was immunoSEQ multiplex PCR, while the TCRdb copy is restricted to in-frame clones and leaves out a portion. The sample consists of about 350,000 clones, roughly nine tenths of them appearing once. This sample comprised peripheral blood, obtained after recovery from COVID-19. These receptors all come from a human donor who had recovered from COVID-19.

V is TRBV5-6 and J is TRBJ2-7; a possible D gene is TRBD1 (5 bases). Germline-derived CDR1 and CDR2 are SGHDT and YYEEEE. This CDR3 contains 16 residues. Trimming left V 5 bases short and J 2 bases short, with 20 bases between. The chain's CDR3 is CASSFIGRANPYEQYF. For the CDR3, the DNA is TGTGCCAGCAGTTTCATCGGCAGGGCGAACCCCTACGAGCAGTACTTC.

The sample holds one count of this clone. The chain is built from TRBV6-4 and TRBJ2-1; 11 positions match TRBD2. Germline values: CDR1 MRHNA, CDR2 SNTAGT. Losses at the gene ends were 6 bases for V and 8 bases for J; bases not matched to a gene: 9. The CDR3 covers 15 residues. Here the CDR3 DNA reads TGTGCCAGCAGCTTAGCGGGGGGGTCGGGCGATGAGCAGTTCTTC. It is translated as CASSLAGGSGDEQFF.

V usage is TRBV21-1 and J usage is TRBJ1-1. TRBV21-1 constitutes a pseudogene. The CDR3 length is 14 residues. CDR3 sequence reads: CASSLEVLDTEAFF. The CDR3 coding sequence is TGTGCCAGCAGCCTAGAAGTTTTGGACACTGAAGCTTTCTTT.

This CDR3 is CASSPVGGGAEETQYF. The CDR3 nucleotides read TGTGCCAGCAGCCCGGTGGGCGGGGGGGCGGAAGAGACCCAGTACTTC. This sequence joins TRBV9 and TRBJ2-5; 9 bases align to TRBD2. Trimming took 4 bases from V and 3 from J; bases not matched to a gene: 10. The CDR3 is 16 residues long. Germline-derived CDR1 and CDR2 are SGDLS and YYNGEE.

The chain carries TRBV6-5 and TRBJ1-5; TRBD1 might be the D (6 bases). The germline V gene has CDR1 MNHEY and CDR2 SVGAGI. Trimming took off 5 bases at V and 1 base at J, with 12 bases between the two ends. The CDR3 runs to 15 residues. CDR3 residues: CASSPRGVSNQPQHF. The CDR3 bases are TGTGCCAGCAGTCCGAGGGGGGTGAGCAATCAGCCCCAGCATTTT.

Notes on this clone: This CDR3 is also generated by other DNA sequences in the sample. V gene TRBV7-3 combines with J gene TRBJ2-5; 11 nucleotides agree with TRBD1. The length of the CDR3 is 18 residues. Germline trimming cut 2 bases from V and 9 bases from J; bases unmatched to any gene: 17. Germline assignment: CDR1 SGHTA and CDR2 FQGTGA. In DNA form, the CDR3 reads TGTGCCAGCAGCTTACTACCGGTGGGGACAGGGGGTGAGGGGTCCCAGTACTTC. Its protein product is CASSLLPVGTGGEGSQYF.

The CDR3 DNA follows: TGTGCCAGCAGCTTCACAGCCAACTCCTACAATGAGCAGTTCTTC. Protein sequence: CASSFTANSYNEQFF. The chain employs TRBV7-7 and TRBJ2-1; D is uncertain. Deletions cut 3 bases from V and 0 bases from J, with 9 bases between. The CDR3 contains 15 residues. Germline CDR1 reads SSHAT; CDR2 reads FNYEAQ (reference sequence).

The chain employs TRBV7-9 and TRBJ2-2; 7 bases align to TRBD2. This CDR3 is 18 amino acids long. The V gene's germline CDR1 is SEHNR and CDR2 FQNEAQ (reference sequence). V dropped 5 bases and J dropped 2; count of bases not matched to a gene: 14. CDR3 sequence reads: CASSLPSAGVTNTGELFF. CDR3 DNA: TGTGCCAGCAGCCTCCCCTCGGCGGGGGTTACAAACACCGGGGAGCTGTTTTTT. The variable domain in full, with the rest retrieved from reference TRBV7-9 and TRBJ2-2, is DTGVSQNPRHKITKRGQNVTFRCDPISEHNRLYWYRQTLGQGPEFLTYFQNEAQLEKSRLLSDRFSAERPKGSFSTLEIQRTEQGDSAMYLCASSLPSAGVTNTGELFFGEGSRLTVL.

The gene calls are TRBV5-4 and TRBJ1-1; 7 bases are a match to TRBD1. Germline V lookup: CDR1 SGHNT, CDR2 YYREEE (reference sequence). The J segment lost 1 base and the V segment lost 3 bases, leaving 3 bases of the junction unmatched. The CDR3 consists of 14 residues. In nucleotides, the CDR3 is TGTGCCAGCAGCTATTGGACAGGGAACACTGAAGCTTTCTTT. Protein product: CASSYWTGNTEAFF.

This sequence joins TRBV5-6 and TRBJ2-7; no clear D. Germline V gene data show CDR1 as SGHDT and CDR2 as YYEEEE. Trimming removed 4 bases at V and 0 bases at J, with 11 bases between. CDR3 length equals 14 residues. The CDR3 loop reads CASSAWTVSYEQYF. The CDR3 nucleotides are TGTGCCAGCAGCGCCTGGACGGTCTCCTACGAGCAGTACTTC.